What follows are 9 T cell receptor beta chains derived from one specimen sequenced in a study of T cell clonality in common variable immunodeficiency. The table came from immunoSEQ multiplex PCR; TCRdb's copy has only in-frame clones and leaves some out. The table lists about 35,000 clones, with no singletons. Their target antigens are unknown. Study conclusions and caveats: In common variable immunodeficiency, TCR beta chains reportedly carried fewer deletions and N-nucleotide insertions.

Material: peripheral blood mononuclear cells. Receptors originate from a human donor with common variable immunodeficiency.

In this sample, this clone turned up many times. The CDR3 end lies 3 residues beyond the end of the read and is filled in from the germline J gene. The chain couples TRBV2 to TRBJ2-7; TRBD1 agrees at 8 bases. The CDR3 consists of 15 residues. V lost 2 bases and J lost 2; bases outside the gene matches: 5. Germline-derived CDR1 and CDR2 are SNHLY and FYNNEI. CDR3 bases read: TGTGCCAGCAGTGAAACCCAGGGGGCCCCCTACGAG. It is translated as CASSETQGAPYE. The full CDR3 protein reads CASSETQGAPYEQYF.

There are many counts of this clone. The CDR3 extends 3 residues past the end of the read, so its final part is completed from the germline J gene. The chain joins TRBV20-1 to TRBJ1-1; a weak D match, TRBD1 (6 bases). The CDR3 runs 15 residues. The germline V and J ends were trimmed by 6 bases and 1 base, with 18 bases remaining between them. CDR1 is DFQATT and CDR2 is SNEGSKA in the germline V gene (reference sequence). The sequenced part of the CDR3 DNA is TGCAGTGCCCCAGGGGACCCCGGGGAGAACACTGAA. Residues: CSAPGDPGENTE. The whole CDR3 sequence is CSAPGDPGENTEAFF.

This clone was counted only a few times. The CDR3 end is not reached by the read, which stops 3 residues before it; the germline J gene fills it in. The V gene is TRBV2, the J gene TRBJ2-1; 12 bases match TRBD2. The CDR3 loop spans 17 amino acids. Germline CDR1 reads SNHLY; CDR2 reads FYNNEI. With 6 bases clipped from V and 9 bases from J, the junction kept 15 bases outside the gene matches. The CDR3 DNA, read in part, is TGTGCCAGCAGCCTCCGTCTTTCTAGCGGGGGGGCCACTGAG. It specifies CASSLRLSSGGATE. The entire CDR3 sequence reads CASSLRLSSGGATEQFF.

This clone was picked up a small number of times. The sequenced fragment ends 3 residues before the CDR3 boundary, so the rest is inferred from the germline J gene. This chain connects TRBV13 to TRBJ1-3, with TRBD1 as a possible D gene (5 bases). The CDR3 is 15 amino acids. The V and J ends lost 1 base and 4 bases respectively, with 11 bases between them. Per the germline V gene, CDR1 is PRHDT and CDR2 is FYEKMQ (reference sequence). CDR3 region: CASSLEQAKGNTIYF. CDR3 DNA (partial): TGTGCCAGCAGCTTAGAACAGGCCAAGGGAAACACC.

This clone was seen ten or more times. The CDR3 is cut off 3 residues early in the read; its end comes from the germline J gene. J is TRBJ2-1 and V is TRBV18, with 7 bases matching TRBD1. Germline assignment: CDR1 KGHSH and CDR2 LQKENI. Unmatched junction bases numbered 1, after V lost 1 base and J lost 7 bases. This CDR3 is 13 amino acids long. This CDR3 reads CASSPRQGNEQFF. The DNA read from the CDR3 is TGTGCCAGCTCACCACGACAGGGAAATGAG.

This clone is labeled as medium-sized. The read stops 3 residues short of the end of the CDR3; the missing end is completed from the germline J gene. J is TRBJ1-1 and V is TRBV29-1, with 9 positions matching TRBD1. Unmatched junction bases numbered 11, after V lost 4 bases and J lost 5 bases. This CDR3 is 15 amino acids long. The germline CDR1 and CDR2 sequences are SQVTM and ANQGSEA. CDR3 DNA (partial): TGCAGCGTTGGGGGGACAGGGAACCTTGGAACTGAA. It encodes CSVGGTGNLGTE. The full CDR3 sequence reads CSVGGTGNLGTEAFF.

A remark on this clone: The CDR3 goes on 3 residues after the read ends, and that part is filled in from the germline J gene. This rearrangement joins TRBV30 to TRBJ1-1; no clear D gene. The V end was cut by 0 bases, the J end by 0 bases, with 8 bases between. The CDR3 loop spans 14 amino acids. Looked up from germline, CDR1 is GTSNPN and CDR2 is SVGIG (reference sequence). CDR3 protein: CAWSVPTVNTEAFF. The covered CDR3 bases are TGTGCCTGGAGTGTCCCTACAGTGAACACTGAA.

This clone appeared many times. The CDR3 extends 3 residues past the end of the read, so its final part is completed from the germline J gene. The chain carries TRBV5-1 and TRBJ2-3; TRBD2 matches 9 bases. The V segment lost 3 bases and the J segment 0 bases; nucleotides outside the gene matches: 2. CDR1 and CDR2 (germline): SGHRS, YFSETQ. This CDR3 is built from 15 residues. The sequenced CDR3 bases are TGCGCCAGCAGCTCGGGACTAGCTAGCACAGATACG. This codes for CASSSGLASTDT. The entire CDR3 protein is CASSSGLASTDTQYF.

This clone was observed a handful of times. The read ends 3 residues early relative to the CDR3; the germline J gene fills the gap. The rearrangement joins TRBV6-1 to TRBJ2-5; 7 nucleotides match TRBD2. Germline V gives CDR1 MNHNS, CDR2 SASEGT. There are 13 residues in the CDR3. Germline trimming cut 3 bases from V and 4 bases from J; bases unmatched to any gene: 2. The sequenced part of the CDR3 DNA is TGTGCCAGCAGTGAGTGGGGGGGAGAGACC. Translated, it gives CASSEWGGET. The whole CDR3 protein is CASSEWGGETQYF.